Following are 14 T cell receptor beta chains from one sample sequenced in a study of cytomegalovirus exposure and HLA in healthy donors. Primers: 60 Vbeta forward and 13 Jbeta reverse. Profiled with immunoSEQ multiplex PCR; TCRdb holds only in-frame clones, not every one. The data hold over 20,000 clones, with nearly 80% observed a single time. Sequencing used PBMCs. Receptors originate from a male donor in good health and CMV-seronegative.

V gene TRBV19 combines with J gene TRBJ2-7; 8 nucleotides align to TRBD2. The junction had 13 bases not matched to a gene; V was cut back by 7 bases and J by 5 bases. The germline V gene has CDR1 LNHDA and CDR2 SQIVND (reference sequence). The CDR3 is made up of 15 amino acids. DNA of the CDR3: TGTGCCAGTAAAACCCCCCAGCGGGAGATCAACGAGCAGTACTTC. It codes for CASKTPQREINEQYF.

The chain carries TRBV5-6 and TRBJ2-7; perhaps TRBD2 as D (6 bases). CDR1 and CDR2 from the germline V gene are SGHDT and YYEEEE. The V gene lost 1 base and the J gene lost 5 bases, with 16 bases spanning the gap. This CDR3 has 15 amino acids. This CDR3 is CASSLRGGVGNEQYF. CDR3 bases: TGTGCCAGCAGCTTGCGGGGCGGGGTCGGCAACGAGCAGTACTTC.

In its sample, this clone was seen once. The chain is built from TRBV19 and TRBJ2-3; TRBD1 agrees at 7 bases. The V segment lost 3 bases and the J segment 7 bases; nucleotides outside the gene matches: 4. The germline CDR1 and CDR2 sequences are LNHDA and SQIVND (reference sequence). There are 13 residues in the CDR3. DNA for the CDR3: TGTGCCAGTAGTATCGGACAGGAGAATACGCAGTATTTT. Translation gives CASSIGQENTQYF.

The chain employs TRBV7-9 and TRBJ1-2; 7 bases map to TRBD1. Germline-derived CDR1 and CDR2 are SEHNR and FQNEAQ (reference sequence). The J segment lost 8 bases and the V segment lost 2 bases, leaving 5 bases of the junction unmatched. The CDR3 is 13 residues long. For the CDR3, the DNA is TGTGCCAGCAGCTTAATACAGGGGACGGGCTACACCTTC. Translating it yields CASSLIQGTGYTF.

DNA of the CDR3: TGTGCCAGCAACGACAGGGTGGGCAATGAGCAGTTCTTC. This translates into CASNDRVGNEQFF. The chain links TRBV27 to TRBJ2-1; 7 nucleotides align to TRBD1. Germline CDR1 reads MNHEY; CDR2 reads SMNVEV (reference sequence). The junction had 6 bases not matched to a gene; V was cut back by 7 bases and J by 6 bases. CDR3 length: 13 residues.

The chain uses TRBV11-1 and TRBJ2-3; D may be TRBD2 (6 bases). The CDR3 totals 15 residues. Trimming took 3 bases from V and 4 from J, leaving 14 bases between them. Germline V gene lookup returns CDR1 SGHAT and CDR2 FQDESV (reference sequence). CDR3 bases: TGTGCCAGCAGCTTGGAACGTTCTAGCGCAGATACGCAGTATTTT. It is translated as CASSLERSSADTQYF.

The CDR3 DNA reads as TGTGCCAGCAGCGACGACAGAAATGGTCATGTCGCTGAAGCTTTCTTT. The encoded protein is CASSDDRNGHVAEAFF. This chain uses TRBV7-9 with TRBJ1-1; perhaps TRBD1 as D (5 bases). This CDR3 is built from 16 residues. CDR1 and CDR2 (germline): SEHNR, FQNEAQ (reference sequence). V was clipped by 5 bases and J by 6 bases, with 22 bases between them. Full variable domain (missing parts from reference TRBV7-9 and TRBJ1-1): DTGVSQNPRHKITKRGQNVTFRCDPISEHNRLYWYRQTLGQGPEFLTYFQNEAQLEKSRLLSDRFSAERPKGSFSTLEIQRTEQGDSAMYLCASSDDRNGHVAEAFFGQGTRLTVV.

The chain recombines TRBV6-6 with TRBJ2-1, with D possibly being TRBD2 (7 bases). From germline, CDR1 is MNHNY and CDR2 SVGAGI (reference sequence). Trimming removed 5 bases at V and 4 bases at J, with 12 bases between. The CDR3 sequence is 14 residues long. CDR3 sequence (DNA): TGTGCCAGCAGTGGGGGGGCAAGTTACAATGAGCAGTTCTTC. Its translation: CASSGGASYNEQFF.

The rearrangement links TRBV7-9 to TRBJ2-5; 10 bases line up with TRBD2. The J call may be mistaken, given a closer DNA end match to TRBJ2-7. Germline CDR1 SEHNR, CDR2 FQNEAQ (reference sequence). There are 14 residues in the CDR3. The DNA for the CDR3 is TGTGCCAGCGGACTAGCGGCAACCTCCTACGAGCAGTACTTC. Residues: CASGLAATSYEQYF.

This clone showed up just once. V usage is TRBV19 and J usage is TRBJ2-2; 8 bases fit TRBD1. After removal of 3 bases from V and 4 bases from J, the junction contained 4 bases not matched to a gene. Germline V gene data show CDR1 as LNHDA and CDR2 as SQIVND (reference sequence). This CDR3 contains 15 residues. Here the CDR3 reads CASSIQGAGTGELFF. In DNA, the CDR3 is TGTGCCAGTAGTATTCAGGGGGCGGGCACCGGGGAGCTGTTTTTT. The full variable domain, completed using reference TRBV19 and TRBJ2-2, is DGGITQSPKYLFRKEGQNVTLSCEQNLNHDAMYWYRQDPGQGLRLIYYSQIVNDFQKGDIAEGYSVSREKKESFPLTVTSAQKNPTAFYLCASSIQGAGTGELFFGEGSRLTVL.

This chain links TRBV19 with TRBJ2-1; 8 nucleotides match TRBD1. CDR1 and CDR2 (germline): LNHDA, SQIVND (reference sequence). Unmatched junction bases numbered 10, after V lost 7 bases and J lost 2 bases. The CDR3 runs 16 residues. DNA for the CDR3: TGTGCCAGTACCAAGACGACAGGGGCCGCCTACAATGAGCAGTTCTTC. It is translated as CASTKTTGAAYNEQFF. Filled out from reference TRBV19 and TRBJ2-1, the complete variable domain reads DGGITQSPKYLFRKEGQNVTLSCEQNLNHDAMYWYRQDPGQGLRLIYYSQIVNDFQKGDIAEGYSVSREKKESFPLTVTSAQKNPTAFYLCASTKTTGAAYNEQFFGPGTRLTVL.

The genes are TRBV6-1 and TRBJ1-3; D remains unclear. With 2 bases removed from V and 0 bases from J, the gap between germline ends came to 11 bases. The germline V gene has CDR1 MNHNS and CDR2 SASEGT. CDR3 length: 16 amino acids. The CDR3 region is CASSEIGVNSGNTIYF. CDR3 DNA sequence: TGTGCCAGCAGTGAAATCGGGGTCAACTCTGGAAACACCATATATTTT.

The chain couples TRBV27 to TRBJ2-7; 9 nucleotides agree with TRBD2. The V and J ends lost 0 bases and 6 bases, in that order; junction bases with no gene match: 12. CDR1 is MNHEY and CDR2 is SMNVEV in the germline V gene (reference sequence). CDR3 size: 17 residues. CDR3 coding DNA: TGTGCCAGCAGTTTATCAGCTAGCGGGACCTTCAACTGCGAGCAGTACTTC. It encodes CASSLSASGTFNCEQYF.

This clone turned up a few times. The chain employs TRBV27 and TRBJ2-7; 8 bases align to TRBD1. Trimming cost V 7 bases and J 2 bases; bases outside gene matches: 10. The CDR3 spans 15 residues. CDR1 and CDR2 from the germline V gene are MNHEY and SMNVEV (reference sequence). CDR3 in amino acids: CASTYKGQGAYEQYF. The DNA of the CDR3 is TGTGCCAGCACCTATAAAGGACAGGGAGCCTACGAGCAGTACTTC.